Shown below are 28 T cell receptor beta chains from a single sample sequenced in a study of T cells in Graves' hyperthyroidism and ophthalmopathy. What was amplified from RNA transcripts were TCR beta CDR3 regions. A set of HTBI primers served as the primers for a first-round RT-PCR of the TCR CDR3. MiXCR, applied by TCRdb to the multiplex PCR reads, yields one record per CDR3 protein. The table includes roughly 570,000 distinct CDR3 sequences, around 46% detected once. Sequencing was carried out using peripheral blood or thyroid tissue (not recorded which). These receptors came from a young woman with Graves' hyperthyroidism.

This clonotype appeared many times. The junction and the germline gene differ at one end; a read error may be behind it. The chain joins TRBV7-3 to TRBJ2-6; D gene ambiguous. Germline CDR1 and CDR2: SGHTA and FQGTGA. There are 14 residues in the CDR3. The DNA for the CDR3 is TGTGCCAGCAGCTCGGATTCTGAGGCCAACGTCCTGACTTTC. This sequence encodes CASSSDSEANVLTF. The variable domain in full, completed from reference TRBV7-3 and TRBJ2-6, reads GAGVSQTPSNKVTEKGKYVELRCDPISGHTALYWYRQSLGQGPEFLIYFQGTGAADDSGLPNDRFFAVRPEGSVSTLKIQRTERGDSAVYLCASSSDSEANVLTFGAGSRLTVL.

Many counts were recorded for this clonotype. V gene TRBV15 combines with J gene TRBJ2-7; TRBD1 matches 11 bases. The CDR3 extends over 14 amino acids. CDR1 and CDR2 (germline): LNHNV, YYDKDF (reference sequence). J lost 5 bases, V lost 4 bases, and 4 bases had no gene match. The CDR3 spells CATSTRTGGNEQYF. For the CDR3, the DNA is TGTGCCACCAGCACCCGGACAGGGGGCAACGAGCAGTACTTC.

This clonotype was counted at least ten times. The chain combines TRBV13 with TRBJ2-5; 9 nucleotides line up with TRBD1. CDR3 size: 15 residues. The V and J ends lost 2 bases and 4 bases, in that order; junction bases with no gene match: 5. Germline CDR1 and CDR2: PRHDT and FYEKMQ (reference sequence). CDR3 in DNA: TGTGCCAGCAGCTTAAGGGACAGGGTGGCAGAGACCCAGTACTTC. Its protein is CASSLRDRVAETQYF.

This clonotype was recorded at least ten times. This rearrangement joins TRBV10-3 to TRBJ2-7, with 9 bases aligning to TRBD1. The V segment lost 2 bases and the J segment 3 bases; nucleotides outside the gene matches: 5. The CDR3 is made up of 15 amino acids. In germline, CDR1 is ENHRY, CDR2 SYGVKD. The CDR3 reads CAISEGDRDYYEQYF. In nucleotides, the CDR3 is TGTGCCATCAGTGAGGGGGACAGGGATTACTACGAGCAGTACTTC.

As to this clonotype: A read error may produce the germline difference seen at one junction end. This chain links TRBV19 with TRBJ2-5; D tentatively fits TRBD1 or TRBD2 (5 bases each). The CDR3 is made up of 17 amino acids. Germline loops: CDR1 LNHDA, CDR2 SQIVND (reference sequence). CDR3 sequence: CASSLGPRWGTKEAQYF. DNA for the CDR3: TGTGCCAGTAGTCTAGGGCCCCGGTGGGGGACCAAAGAGGCCCAGTACTTC.

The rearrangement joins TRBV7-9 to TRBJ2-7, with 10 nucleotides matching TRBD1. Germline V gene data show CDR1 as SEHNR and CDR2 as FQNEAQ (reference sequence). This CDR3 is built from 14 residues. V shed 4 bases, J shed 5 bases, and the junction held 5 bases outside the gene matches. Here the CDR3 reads CASSSRQGADEQYF. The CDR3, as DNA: TGTGCCAGCAGCTCCAGACAGGGGGCAGACGAGCAGTACTTC.

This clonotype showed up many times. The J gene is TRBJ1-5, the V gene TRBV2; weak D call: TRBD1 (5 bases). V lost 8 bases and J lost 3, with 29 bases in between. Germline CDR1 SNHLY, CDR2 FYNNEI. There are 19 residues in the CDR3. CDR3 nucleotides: TGTGCCAGCGATGGCCCGCGGGGAGTGGGGCGGATAGACAATCAGCCCCAGCATTTT. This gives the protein CASDGPRGVGRIDNQPQHF.

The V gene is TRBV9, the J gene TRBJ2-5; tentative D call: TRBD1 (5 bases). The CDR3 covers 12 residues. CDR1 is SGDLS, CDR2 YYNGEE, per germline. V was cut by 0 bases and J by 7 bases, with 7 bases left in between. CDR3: CASSVDTGTQYF. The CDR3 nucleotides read TGTGCCAGCAGCGTAGACACAGGGACCCAGTACTTC.

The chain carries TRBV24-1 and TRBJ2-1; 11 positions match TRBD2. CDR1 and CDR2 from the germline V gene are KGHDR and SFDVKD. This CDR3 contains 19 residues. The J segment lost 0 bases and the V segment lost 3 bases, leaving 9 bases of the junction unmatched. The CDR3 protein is CATSDVAGGRSSSYNEQFF. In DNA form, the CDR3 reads TGTGCCACCAGTGATGTAGCGGGAGGGCGATCAAGCTCCTACAATGAGCAGTTCTTC.

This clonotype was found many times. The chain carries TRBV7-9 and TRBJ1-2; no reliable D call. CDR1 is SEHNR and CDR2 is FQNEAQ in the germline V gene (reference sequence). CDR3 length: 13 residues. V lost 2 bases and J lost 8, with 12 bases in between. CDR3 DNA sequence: TGTGCCAGCAGCTTACTTCAGTCCGGGGGCTACACCTTC. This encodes CASSLLQSGGYTF.

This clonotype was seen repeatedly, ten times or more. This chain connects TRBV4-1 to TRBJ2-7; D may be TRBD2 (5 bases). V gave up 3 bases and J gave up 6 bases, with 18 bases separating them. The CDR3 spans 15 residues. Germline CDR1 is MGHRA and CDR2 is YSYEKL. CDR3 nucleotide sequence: TGCGCCAGCAGCCATTCGGCGGGCAGGTTCCTCGAGCAGTACTTC. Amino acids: CASSHSAGRFLEQYF.

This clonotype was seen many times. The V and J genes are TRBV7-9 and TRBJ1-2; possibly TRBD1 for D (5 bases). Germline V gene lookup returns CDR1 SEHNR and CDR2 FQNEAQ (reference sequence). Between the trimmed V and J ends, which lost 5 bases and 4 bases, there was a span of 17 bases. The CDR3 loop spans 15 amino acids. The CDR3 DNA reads TGTGCCAGCAGCCACCGCGAGGGGCTGGTCTATGGCTACACCTTC. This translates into CASSHREGLVYGYTF.

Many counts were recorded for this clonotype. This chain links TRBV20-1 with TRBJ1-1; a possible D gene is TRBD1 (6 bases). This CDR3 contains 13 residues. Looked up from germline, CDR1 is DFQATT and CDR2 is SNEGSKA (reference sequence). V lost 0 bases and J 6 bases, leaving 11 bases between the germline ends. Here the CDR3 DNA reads TGCAGTGCTAGAGATGGACAGATCGCTGAAGCTTTCTTT. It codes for CSARDGQIAEAFF.

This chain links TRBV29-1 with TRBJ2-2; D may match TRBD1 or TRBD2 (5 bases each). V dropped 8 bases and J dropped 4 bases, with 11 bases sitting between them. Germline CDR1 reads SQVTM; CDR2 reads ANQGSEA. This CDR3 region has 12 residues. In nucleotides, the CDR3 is TGCAGCACCGGGACCATCACCGGGGAGCTGTTTTTT. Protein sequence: CSTGTITGELFF.

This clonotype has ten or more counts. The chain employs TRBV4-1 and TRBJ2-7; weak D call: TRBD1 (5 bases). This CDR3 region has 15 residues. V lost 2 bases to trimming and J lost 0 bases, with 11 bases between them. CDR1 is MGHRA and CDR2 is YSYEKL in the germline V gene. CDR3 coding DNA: TGCGCCAGCAGCCAAAGGACATCGAGCTCCTACGAGCAGTACTTC. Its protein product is CASSQRTSSSYEQYF.

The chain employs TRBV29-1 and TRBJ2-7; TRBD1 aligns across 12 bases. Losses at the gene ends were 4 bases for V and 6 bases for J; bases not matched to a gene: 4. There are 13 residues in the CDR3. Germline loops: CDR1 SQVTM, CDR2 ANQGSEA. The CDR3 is CSVVPGQGAEQYF. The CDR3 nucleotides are TGCAGCGTTGTCCCGGGACAGGGGGCCGAGCAGTACTTC.

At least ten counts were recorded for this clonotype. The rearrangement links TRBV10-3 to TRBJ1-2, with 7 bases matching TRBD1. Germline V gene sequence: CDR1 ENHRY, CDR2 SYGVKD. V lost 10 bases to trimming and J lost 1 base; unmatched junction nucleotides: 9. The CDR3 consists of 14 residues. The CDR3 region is CATEDRLGNYGYTF. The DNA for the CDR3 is TGTGCCACCGAGGACAGGTTGGGTAACTATGGCTACACCTTC.

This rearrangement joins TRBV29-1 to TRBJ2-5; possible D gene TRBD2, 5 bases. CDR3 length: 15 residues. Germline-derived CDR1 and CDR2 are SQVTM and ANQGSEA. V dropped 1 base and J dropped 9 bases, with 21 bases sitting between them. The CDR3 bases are TGCAGCGTTGAAGCGTCGGGCGGCAAGGCGGAGGCCCAGTACTTC. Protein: CSVEASGGKAEAQYF.

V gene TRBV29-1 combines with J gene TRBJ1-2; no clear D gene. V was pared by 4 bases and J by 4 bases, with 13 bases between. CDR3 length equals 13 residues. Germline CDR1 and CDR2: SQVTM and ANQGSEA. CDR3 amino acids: CSVVTGRAYGYTF. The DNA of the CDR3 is TGCAGCGTTGTGACGGGGAGGGCCTATGGCTACACCTTC.

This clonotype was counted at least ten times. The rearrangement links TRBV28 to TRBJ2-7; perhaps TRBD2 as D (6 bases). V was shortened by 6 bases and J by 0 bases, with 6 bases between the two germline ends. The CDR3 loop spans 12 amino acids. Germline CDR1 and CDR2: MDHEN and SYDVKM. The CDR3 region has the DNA TGTGCCAGCAGACTAGCCTCCTACGAGCAGTACTTC. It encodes CASRLASYEQYF.

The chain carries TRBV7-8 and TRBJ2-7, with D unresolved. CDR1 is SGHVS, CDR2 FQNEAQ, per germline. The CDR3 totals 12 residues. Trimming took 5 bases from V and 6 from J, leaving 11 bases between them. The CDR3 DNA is TGTGCCAGCAGCGTAGGAACCCTCGAGCAGTACTTC. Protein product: CASSVGTLEQYF.

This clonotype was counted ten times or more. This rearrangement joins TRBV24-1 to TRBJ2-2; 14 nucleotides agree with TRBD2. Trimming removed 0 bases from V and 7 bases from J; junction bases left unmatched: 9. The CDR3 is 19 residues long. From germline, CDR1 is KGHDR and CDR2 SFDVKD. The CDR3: CATSDLPWTSGRYGGELFF. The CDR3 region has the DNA TGTGCCACCAGTGATTTGCCCTGGACTAGCGGGAGGTATGGCGGGGAGCTGTTTTTT.

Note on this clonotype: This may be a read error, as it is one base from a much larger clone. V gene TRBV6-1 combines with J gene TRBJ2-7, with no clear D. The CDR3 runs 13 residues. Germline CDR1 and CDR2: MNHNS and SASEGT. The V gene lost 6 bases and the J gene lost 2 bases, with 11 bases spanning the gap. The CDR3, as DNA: TGTGCCAGCAGGCGTGGTTCCCCCTACGAGCAGTACTTC. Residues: CASRRGSPYEQYF.

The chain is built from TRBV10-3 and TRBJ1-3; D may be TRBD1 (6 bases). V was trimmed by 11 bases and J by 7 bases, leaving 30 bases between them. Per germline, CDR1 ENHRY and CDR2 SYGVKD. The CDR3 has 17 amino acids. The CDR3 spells CASGATSGSRRGNTIYF. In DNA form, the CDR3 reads TGTGCCTCCGGGGCGACTAGCGGGAGTCGGAGGGGGAACACCATATATTTT.

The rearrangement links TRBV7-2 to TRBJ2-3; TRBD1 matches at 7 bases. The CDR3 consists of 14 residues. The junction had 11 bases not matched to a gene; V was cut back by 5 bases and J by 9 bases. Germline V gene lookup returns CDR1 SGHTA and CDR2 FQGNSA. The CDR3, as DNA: TGTGCCAGCAGCCCCCTGGCAACAGGGGACACGCAGTATTTT. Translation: CASSPLATGDTQYF.

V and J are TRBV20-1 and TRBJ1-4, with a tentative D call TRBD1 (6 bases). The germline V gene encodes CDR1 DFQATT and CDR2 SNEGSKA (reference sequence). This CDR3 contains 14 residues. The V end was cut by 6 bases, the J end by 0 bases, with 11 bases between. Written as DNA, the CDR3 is TGCAGTGCCGAGGGGGGGGCAACTAATGAAAAACTGTTTTTT. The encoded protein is CSAEGGATNEKLFF.

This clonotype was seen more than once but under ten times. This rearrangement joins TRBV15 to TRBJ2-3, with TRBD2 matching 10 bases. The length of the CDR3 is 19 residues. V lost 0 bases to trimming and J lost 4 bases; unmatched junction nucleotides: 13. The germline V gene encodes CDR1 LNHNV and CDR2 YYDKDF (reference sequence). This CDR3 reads CATSRDLAVSGRAPDTQYF. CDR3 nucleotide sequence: TGTGCCACCAGCAGAGATTTGGCAGTGAGCGGGAGGGCTCCAGATACGCAGTATTTT.

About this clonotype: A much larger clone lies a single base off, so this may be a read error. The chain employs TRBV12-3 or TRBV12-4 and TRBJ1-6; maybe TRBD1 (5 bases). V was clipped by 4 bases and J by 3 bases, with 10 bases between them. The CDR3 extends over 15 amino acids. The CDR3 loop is CASSYSGHYNSPLHF. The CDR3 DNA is TGTGCCAGCAGTTACTCGGGGCACTATAATTCACCCCTCCACTTT.